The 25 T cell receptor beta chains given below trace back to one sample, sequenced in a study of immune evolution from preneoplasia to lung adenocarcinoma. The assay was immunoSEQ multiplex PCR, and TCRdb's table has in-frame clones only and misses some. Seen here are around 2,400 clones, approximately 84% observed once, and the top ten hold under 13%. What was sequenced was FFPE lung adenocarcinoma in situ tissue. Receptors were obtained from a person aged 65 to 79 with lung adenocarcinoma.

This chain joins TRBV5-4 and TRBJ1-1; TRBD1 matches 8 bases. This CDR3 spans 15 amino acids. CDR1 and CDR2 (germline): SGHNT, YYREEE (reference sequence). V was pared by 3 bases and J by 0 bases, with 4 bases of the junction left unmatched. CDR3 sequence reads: CASSSRTGMNTEAFF. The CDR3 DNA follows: TGTGCCAGCAGCTCCCGGACAGGGATGAACACTGAAGCTTTCTTT.

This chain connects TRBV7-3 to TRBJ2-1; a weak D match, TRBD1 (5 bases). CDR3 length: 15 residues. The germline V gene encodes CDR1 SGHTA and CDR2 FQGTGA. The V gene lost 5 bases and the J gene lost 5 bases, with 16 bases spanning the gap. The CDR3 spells CASSPKGGHNNEQFF. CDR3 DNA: TGTGCCAGCAGCCCCAAGGGCGGACATAACAATGAGCAGTTCTTC.

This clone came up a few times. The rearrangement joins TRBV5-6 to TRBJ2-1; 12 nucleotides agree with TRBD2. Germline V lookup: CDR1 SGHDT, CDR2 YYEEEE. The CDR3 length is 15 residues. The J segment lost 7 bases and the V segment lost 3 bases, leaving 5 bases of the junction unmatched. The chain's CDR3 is CASSSTSGSQNEQFF. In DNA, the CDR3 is TGTGCCAGCAGCTCGACTAGCGGGAGCCAGAATGAGCAGTTCTTC.

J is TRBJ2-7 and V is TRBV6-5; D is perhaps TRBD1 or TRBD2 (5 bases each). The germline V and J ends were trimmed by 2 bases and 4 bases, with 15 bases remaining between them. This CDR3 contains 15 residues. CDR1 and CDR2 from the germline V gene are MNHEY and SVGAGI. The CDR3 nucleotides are TGTGCCAGCAGTTACGGGAGCCAGGGCTATTACGAGCAGTACTTC. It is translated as CASSYGSQGYYEQYF.

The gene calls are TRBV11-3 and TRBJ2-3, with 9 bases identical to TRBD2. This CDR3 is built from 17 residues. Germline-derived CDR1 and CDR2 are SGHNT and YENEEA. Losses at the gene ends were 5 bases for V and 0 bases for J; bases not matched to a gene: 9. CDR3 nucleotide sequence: TGTGCCAGCAGCCCCCCGACTAGCGGATCTAGCACAGATACGCAGTATTTT. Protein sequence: CASSPPTSGSSTDTQYF.

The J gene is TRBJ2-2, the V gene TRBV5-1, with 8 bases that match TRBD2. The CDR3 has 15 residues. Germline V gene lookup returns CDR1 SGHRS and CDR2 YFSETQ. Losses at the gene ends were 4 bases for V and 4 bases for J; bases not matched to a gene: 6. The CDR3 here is CASSPSGSGTGELFF. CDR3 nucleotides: TGCGCCAGCAGCCCCAGCGGGAGCGGCACCGGGGAGCTGTTTTTT.

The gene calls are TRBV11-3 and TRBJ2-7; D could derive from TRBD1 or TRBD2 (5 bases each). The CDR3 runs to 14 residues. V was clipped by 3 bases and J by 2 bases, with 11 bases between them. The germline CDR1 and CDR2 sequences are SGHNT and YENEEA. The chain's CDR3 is CASSFRDRPYEQYF. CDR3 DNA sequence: TGTGCCAGCAGCTTCCGGGACCGACCCTACGAGCAGTACTTC.

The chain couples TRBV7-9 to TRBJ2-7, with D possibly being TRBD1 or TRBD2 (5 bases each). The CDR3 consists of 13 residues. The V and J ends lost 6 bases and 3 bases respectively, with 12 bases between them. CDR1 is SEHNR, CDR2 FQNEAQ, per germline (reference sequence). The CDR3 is CASSPGAGYEQYF. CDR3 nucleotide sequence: TGTGCCAGCAGTCCCGGGGCGGGCTACGAGCAGTACTTC.

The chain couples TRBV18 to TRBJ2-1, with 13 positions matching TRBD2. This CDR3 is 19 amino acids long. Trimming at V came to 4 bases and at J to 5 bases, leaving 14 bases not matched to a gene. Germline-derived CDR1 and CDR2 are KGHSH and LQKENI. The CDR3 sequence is CASSRPRGLAGISNNEQFF. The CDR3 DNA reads TGTGCCAGCTCACGACCGAGGGGACTAGCGGGGATATCAAACAATGAGCAGTTCTTC.

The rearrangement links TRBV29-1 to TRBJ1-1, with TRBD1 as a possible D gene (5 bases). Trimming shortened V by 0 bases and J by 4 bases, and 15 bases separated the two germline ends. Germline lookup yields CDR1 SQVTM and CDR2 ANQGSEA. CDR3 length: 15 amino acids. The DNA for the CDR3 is TGCAGCGTTGAAGATTGGGGCAGGTACCCCACTGAAGCTTTCTTT. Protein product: CSVEDWGRYPTEAFF.

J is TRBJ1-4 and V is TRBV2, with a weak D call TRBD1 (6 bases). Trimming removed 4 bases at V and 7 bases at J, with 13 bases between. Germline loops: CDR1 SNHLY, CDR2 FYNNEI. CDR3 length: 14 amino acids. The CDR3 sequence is CASSASGASEKLFF. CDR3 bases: TGTGCCAGCAGTGCATCGGGGGCAAGTGAAAAACTGTTTTTT.

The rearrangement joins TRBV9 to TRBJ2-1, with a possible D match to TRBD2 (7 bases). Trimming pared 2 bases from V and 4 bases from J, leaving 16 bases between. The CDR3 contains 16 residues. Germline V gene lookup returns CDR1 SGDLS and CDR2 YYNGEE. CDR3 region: CASSVTGGSIYNEQFF. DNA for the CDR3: TGTGCCAGCAGCGTGACGGGGGGCAGCATTTACAATGAGCAGTTCTTC.

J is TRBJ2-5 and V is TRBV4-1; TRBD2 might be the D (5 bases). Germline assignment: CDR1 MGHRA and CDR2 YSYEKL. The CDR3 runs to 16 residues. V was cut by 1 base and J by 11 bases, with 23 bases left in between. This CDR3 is CASSQVEASRGSEQYF. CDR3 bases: TGCGCCAGCAGCCAAGTAGAGGCTAGCCGAGGTTCGGAGCAGTACTTC.

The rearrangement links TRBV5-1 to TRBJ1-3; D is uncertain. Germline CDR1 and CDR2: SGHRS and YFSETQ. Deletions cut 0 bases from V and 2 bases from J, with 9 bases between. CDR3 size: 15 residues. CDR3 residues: CASSLAGQTGNTIYF. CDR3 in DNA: TGCGCCAGCAGCTTGGCCGGGCAGACTGGAAACACCATATATTTT.

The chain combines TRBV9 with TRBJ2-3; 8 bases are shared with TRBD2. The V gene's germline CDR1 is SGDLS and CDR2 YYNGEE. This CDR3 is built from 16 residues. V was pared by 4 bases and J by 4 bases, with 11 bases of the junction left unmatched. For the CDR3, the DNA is TGTGCCAGCAGCTCCGGGACTAGAGGTCCCCCAGATACGCAGTATTTT. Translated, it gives CASSSGTRGPPDTQYF.

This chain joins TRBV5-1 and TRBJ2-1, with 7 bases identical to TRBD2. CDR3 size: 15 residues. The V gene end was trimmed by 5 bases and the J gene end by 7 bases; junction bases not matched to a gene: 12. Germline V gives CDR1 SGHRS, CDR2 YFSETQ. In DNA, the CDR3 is TGCGCCAGCAGAGGGGTACTAGCGATCCGTAATGAGCAGTTCTTC. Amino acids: CASRGVLAIRNEQFF.

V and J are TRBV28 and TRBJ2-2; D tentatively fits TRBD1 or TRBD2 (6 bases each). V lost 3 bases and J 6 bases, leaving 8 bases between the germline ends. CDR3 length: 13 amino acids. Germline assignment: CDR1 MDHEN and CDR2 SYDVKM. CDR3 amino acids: CASSFGGPGELFF. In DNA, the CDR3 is TGTGCCAGCAGTTTCGGGGGCCCCGGGGAGCTGTTTTTT.

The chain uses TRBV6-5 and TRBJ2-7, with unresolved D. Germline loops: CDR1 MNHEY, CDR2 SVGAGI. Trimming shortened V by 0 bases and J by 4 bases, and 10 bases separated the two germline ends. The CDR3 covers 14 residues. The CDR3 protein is CASSYSIIGYEQYF. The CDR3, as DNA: TGTGCCAGCAGTTACTCGATAATAGGGTACGAGCAGTACTTC.

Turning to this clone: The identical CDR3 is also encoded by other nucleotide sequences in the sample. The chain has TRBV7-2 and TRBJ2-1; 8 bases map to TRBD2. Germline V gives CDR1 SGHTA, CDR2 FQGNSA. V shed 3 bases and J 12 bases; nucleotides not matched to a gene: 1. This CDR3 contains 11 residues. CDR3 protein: CASSLSGGQFF. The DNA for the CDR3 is TGTGCCAGCAGCTTGAGCGGGGGGCAGTTCTTC.

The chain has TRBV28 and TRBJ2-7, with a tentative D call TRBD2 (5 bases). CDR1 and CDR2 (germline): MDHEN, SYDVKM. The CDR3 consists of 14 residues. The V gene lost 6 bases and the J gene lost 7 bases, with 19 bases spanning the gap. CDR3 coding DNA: TGTGCCAGCAGCCCGCCGGGATCATGGTGGGAGCAGTACTTC. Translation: CASSPPGSWWEQYF.

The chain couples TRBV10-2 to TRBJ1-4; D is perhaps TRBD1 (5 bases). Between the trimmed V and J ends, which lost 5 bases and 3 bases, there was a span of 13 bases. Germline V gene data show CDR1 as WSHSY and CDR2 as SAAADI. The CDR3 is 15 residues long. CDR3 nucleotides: TGCGCCAGCAGTCTTCAGGGAGGCGCTAATGAAAAACTGTTTTTT. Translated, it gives CASSLQGGANEKLFF.

The CDR3 DNA is TGTGCCAGCTCACCAGGGGACTCTGGAAACACCATATATTTT. This translates into CASSPGDSGNTIYF. This chain links TRBV18 with TRBJ1-3; D call uncertain. Germline CDR1 reads KGHSH; CDR2 reads LQKENI. V lost 2 bases and J lost 0, with 5 bases in between. This CDR3 is built from 14 residues.

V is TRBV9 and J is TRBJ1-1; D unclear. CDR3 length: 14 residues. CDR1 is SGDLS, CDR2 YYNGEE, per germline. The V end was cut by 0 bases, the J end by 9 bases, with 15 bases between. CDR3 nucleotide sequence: TGTGCCAGCAGCGTAGGGTATGAGGGTCCTAAAGCTTTCTTT. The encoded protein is CASSVGYEGPKAFF.

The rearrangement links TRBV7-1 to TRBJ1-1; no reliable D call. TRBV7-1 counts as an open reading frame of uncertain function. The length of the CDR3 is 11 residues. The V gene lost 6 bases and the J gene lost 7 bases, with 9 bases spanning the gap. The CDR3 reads CASSRTLEAFF. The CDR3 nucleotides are TGTGCCAGCAGTAGGACCCTTGAAGCTTTCTTT.

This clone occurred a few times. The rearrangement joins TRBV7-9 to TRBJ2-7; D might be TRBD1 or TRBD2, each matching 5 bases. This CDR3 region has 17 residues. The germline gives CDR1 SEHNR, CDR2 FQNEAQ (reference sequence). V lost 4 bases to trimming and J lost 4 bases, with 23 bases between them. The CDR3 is CASSSPVRAGSKYEQYF. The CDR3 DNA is TGTGCCAGCAGCTCCCCCGTCCGGGCAGGGAGCAAGTACGAGCAGTACTTC.